These 32 T cell receptor beta chains were all obtained from the same sample, sequenced in a study of sequential checkpoint blockade in melanoma. The treatment here: randomized to nivolumab then ipilimumab (arm A) or the reverse (arm B). The table came from immunoSEQ multiplex PCR; TCRdb's copy has only in-frame clones and leaves some out. The table shows approximately 6,500 clones, with roughly a fifth occurring only once. The sequences come from tumor tissue (inferred from file names), collected from a patient given nivolumab and ipilimumab in sequence. These receptors came from a human donor with melanoma.

In this sample, this clone turned up many times. The chain carries TRBV11-3 and TRBJ1-5; no definite D call. Germline lookup yields CDR1 SGHNT and CDR2 YENEEA. Deletions cut 6 bases from V and 5 bases from J, with 14 bases between. CDR3 length equals 14 residues. CDR3 residues: CASSLRTGDQPQHF. The DNA of the CDR3 is TGTGCCAGCAGTCTCCGGACCGGCGATCAGCCCCAGCATTTT.

The chain uses TRBV29-1 and TRBJ1-1, with a weak D call TRBD1 (6 bases). The CDR3 is 14 residues long. Germline V CDR1 and CDR2: SQVTM, ANQGSEA. Trimming shortened V by 4 bases and J by 5 bases, and 17 bases separated the two germline ends. CDR3 sequence (DNA): TGCAGCGTTGCAAATAACAGGGTGAGGACTGAAGCTTTCTTT. It encodes CSVANNRVRTEAFF. Variable domain in full (rest from reference TRBV29-1 and TRBJ1-1): SAVISQKPSRDICQRGTSLTIQCQVDSQVTMMFWYRQQPGQSLTLIATANQGSEATYESGFVIDKFPISRPNLTFSTLTVSNMSPEDSSIYLCSVANNRVRTEAFFGQGTRLTVV.

This clone was observed many times. V and J are TRBV11-3 and TRBJ2-1; TRBD2 aligns across 9 bases. Germline CDR1 reads SGHNT; CDR2 reads YENEEA. The CDR3 runs 19 residues. J lost 5 bases, V lost 3 bases, and 17 bases had no gene match. The CDR3 here is CASSLSLPAGGLANNEQFF. In DNA, the CDR3 is TGTGCCAGCAGCTTGTCTTTGCCAGCGGGGGGCCTCGCTAACAATGAGCAGTTCTTC.

This rearrangement joins TRBV14 to TRBJ2-7; 7 nucleotides align to TRBD1. This CDR3 is 14 amino acids long. Germline CDR1 reads SGHDN; CDR2 reads FVKESK. V shed 4 bases, J shed 3 bases, and the junction held 6 bases outside the gene matches. The CDR3 DNA sequence: TGTGCCAGCAGCCTCAGAGGGACAGTCTACGAGCAGTACTTC. Encoded protein: CASSLRGTVYEQYF.

By share, this clone counts as medium-sized (0.01 to 0.1%). The chain is built from TRBV18 and TRBJ1-1, with TRBD1 identical over 10 bases. CDR1 KGHSH and CDR2 LQKENI come from the germline V gene. Trimming removed 6 bases from V and 1 base from J; junction bases left unmatched: 5. CDR3 size: 15 residues. The CDR3 DNA reads as TGTGCCAGCTCTCTAGACAGGGGGCGGAACACTGAAGCTTTCTTT. Translation: CASSLDRGRNTEAFF.

By its share, this clone is medium-sized. The gene calls are TRBV15 and TRBJ2-4; 11 positions match TRBD1. The CDR3 runs to 18 residues. V was pared by 0 bases and J by 3 bases, with 7 bases of the junction left unmatched. Germline V gene lookup returns CDR1 LNHNV and CDR2 YYDKDF (reference sequence). The CDR3 is CATSRDRTGGFDKNIQYF. DNA for the CDR3: TGTGCCACCAGCAGAGATCGGACAGGGGGCTTTGACAAAAACATTCAGTACTTC.

The chain recombines TRBV11-3 with TRBJ2-5; 16 nucleotides align to TRBD2. The CDR3 has 18 residues. Germline-derived CDR1 and CDR2 are SGHNT and YENEEA. Trimming took 5 bases from V and 0 from J; bases not matched to a gene: 6. CDR3 sequence reads: CASSPGLAGGLYQETQYF. Written as DNA, the CDR3 is TGTGCCAGCAGCCCGGGACTAGCGGGGGGGCTCTACCAAGAGACCCAGTACTTC.

A few counts support this clone. V usage is TRBV30 and J usage is TRBJ1-6, with TRBD1 matching over 10 bases. There are 15 residues in the CDR3. The ends lost 1 base at V and 10 bases at J; junction bases unmatched: 7. Germline V gene data show CDR1 as GTSNPN and CDR2 as SVGIG (reference sequence). CDR3 loop: CAWSGDRGARSPLHF. In DNA form, the CDR3 reads TGTGCCTGGAGTGGGGACAGGGGAGCGAGATCACCCCTCCACTTT. The full variable domain, in which reference TRBV30 and TRBJ1-6 provide the parts outside the CDR3, is SQTIHQWPATLVQPVGSPLSLECTVEGTSNPNLYWYRQAAGRGLQLLFYSVGIGQISSEVPQNLSASRPQDRQFILSSKKLLLSDSGFYLCAWSGDRGARSPLHFGNGTRLTVT.

This clone was observed a handful of times. V and J are TRBV6-4 and TRBJ2-2; 13 nucleotides line up with TRBD2. V lost 6 bases to trimming and J lost 6 bases; unmatched junction nucleotides: 13. Per the germline V gene, CDR1 is MRHNA and CDR2 is SNTAGT. This CDR3 is 18 amino acids long. CDR3 DNA sequence: TGTGCCAGCAGCAGAAAGACAGGACTAGCGGGAGCCGCCGGGGAGCTGTTTTTT. As protein: CASSRKTGLAGAAGELFF.

Relative to its sample, this clone is medium-sized. This rearrangement joins TRBV19 to TRBJ1-5; D is unresolved. Germline CDR1 reads LNHDA; CDR2 reads SQIVND (reference sequence). The V end lost 3 bases, the J end lost 7 bases, and 10 bases lay between the germline ends. This CDR3 has 13 amino acids. The CDR3 protein is CASSINVGQPQHF. The CDR3, as DNA: TGTGCCAGTAGTATTAATGTGGGCCAGCCCCAGCATTTT.

This clone appeared a few times. The chain uses TRBV7-6 and TRBJ1-1; TRBD1 matches at 9 bases. V dropped 5 bases and J dropped 7; count of bases not matched to a gene: 8. Germline V gene data show CDR1 as SGHVS and CDR2 as FNYEAQ. The CDR3 extends over 14 amino acids. The DNA of the CDR3 is TGTGCCAGCAGCCCAAGACAGGGGGTTGATGAAGCTTTCTTT. It specifies CASSPRQGVDEAFF.

Only a few counts were recorded for this clone. This chain connects TRBV7-6 to TRBJ2-5; D is possibly TRBD1 or TRBD2 (5 bases each). CDR1 and CDR2 (germline): SGHVS, FNYEAQ. The CDR3 length is 14 residues. Between the trimmed V and J ends, which lost 5 bases and 4 bases, there was a span of 14 bases. CDR3 region: CASSRGTWRETQYF. The DNA for the CDR3 is TGTGCCAGCAGCCGAGGGACGTGGCGAGAGACCCAGTACTTC.

DNA of the CDR3: TGTGCCAGCAGTTCGCCCACTAGCGGGGAGAAGGATACGCAGTATTTT. The encoded protein is CASSSPTSGEKDTQYF. V is TRBV27 and J is TRBJ2-3; 10 bases match TRBD2. This CDR3 has 16 residues. Germline CDR1 MNHEY, CDR2 SMNVEV (reference sequence). V was pared by 4 bases and J by 6 bases, with 10 bases of the junction left unmatched.

The CDR3 here is CASSLQGYSNQPQHF. For the CDR3, the DNA is TGTGCCAGCAGTTTGCAGGGGTATAGCAATCAGCCCCAGCATTTT. V usage is TRBV6-8 and J usage is TRBJ1-5; D is possibly TRBD1 (6 bases). V lost 4 bases and J 0 bases, leaving 10 bases between the germline ends. Germline V gives CDR1 MNHGY, CDR2 SAAAGT. CDR3 size: 15 residues.

The CDR3 region has the DNA TGTGCCAGCAGCTTAGGAGCAGGCACGAACACCGGGGAGCTGTTTTTT. This sequence encodes CASSLGAGTNTGELFF. The V gene is TRBV11-3, the J gene TRBJ2-2; D gene uncertain. Germline V CDR1 and CDR2: SGHNT, YENEEA. This CDR3 has 16 residues. With 1 base removed from V and 0 bases from J, the gap between germline ends came to 9 bases. The full variable domain, in which reference TRBV11-3 and TRBJ2-2 provide the parts outside the CDR3, is EAGVVQSPRYKIIEKKQPVAFWCNPISGHNTLYWYLQNLGQGPELLIRYENEEAVDDSQLPKDRFSAERLKGVDSTLKIQPAELGDSAVYLCASSLGAGTNTGELFFGEGSRLTVL.

In this sample, this clone turned up a few times. One end of the junction fails to match germline, which may point to a read error. The rearrangement uses TRBV30 and TRBJ1-4; D remains ambiguous. The CDR3 is 11 residues long. CDR1 is GTSNPN and CDR2 is SVGIG in the germline V gene (reference sequence). The CDR3 DNA reads TGTGCCTGGAGTGTGAATGTAAAACTGTTTTTT. Protein product: CAWSVNVKLFF.

The rearrangement uses TRBV30 and TRBJ2-3; 12 bases agree with TRBD2. Per germline, CDR1 GTSNPN and CDR2 SVGIG (reference sequence). The CDR3 runs 16 residues. J lost 3 bases, V lost 1 base, and 5 bases had no gene match. CDR3 in DNA: TGTGCCTGGAGTGCCCCTCTAGCGGGGGGGACAGATACGCAGTATTTT. Translated: CAWSAPLAGGTDTQYF.

This clone was counted between two and nine times. The rearrangement joins TRBV18 to TRBJ1-6; D might be TRBD1 (6 bases). V was shortened by 6 bases and J by 0 bases, with 6 bases between the two germline ends. This CDR3 comprises 14 residues. CDR1 and CDR2 from the germline V gene are KGHSH and LQKENI. CDR3 bases: TGTGCCAGCTCGGACAGCTCCTATAATTCACCCCTCCACTTT. Protein product: CASSDSSYNSPLHF.

This chain uses TRBV19 with TRBJ2-7; the match to TRBD2 covers 9 bases. V trimming: 5 bases; J trimming: 2 bases; junction bases outside the gene matches: 1. The CDR3 has 13 residues. Germline V gives CDR1 LNHDA, CDR2 SQIVND (reference sequence). DNA for the CDR3: TGTGCCAGTAGTTTAGCGGGAGCCTACGAGCAGTACTTC. This translates into CASSLAGAYEQYF.

The chain couples TRBV7-6 to TRBJ2-7; TRBD1 aligns across 7 bases. The CDR3 is 14 residues long. The ends lost 6 bases at V and 2 bases at J; junction bases unmatched: 7. The germline V gene encodes CDR1 SGHVS and CDR2 FNYEAQ. CDR3: CASSRDRVAYEQYF. The CDR3 DNA follows: TGTGCCAGCAGTCGAGACAGGGTGGCCTACGAGCAGTACTTC.

This clone has a count of ten or more. The chain has TRBV11-3 and TRBJ2-3; TRBD2 matches at 8 bases. This CDR3 is built from 16 residues. The trim removed 4 bases at V and 5 bases at J, leaving 11 bases unmatched. Germline V lookup: CDR1 SGHNT, CDR2 YENEEA. The chain's CDR3 is CASSSRGGRRGDTQYF. CDR3 bases: TGTGCCAGCAGCTCACGGGGCGGGAGGCGGGGAGATACGCAGTATTTT.

This clone appeared many times. This chain links TRBV6-8 with TRBJ2-7; D uncertain. V lost 5 bases to trimming and J lost 2 bases, with 16 bases between them. This CDR3 contains 15 residues. Germline V CDR1 and CDR2: MNHGY, SAAAGT. CDR3 sequence reads: CASSTPFGRPYEQYF. The CDR3 DNA follows: TGTGCCAGCAGTACCCCTTTTGGCCGTCCCTACGAGCAGTACTTC.

V usage is TRBV29-1 and J usage is TRBJ2-2; the D is unclear. Trimming shortened V by 4 bases and J by 5 bases, and 14 bases separated the two germline ends. The germline V gene has CDR1 SQVTM and CDR2 ANQGSEA. The CDR3 length is 14 residues. CDR3 DNA sequence: TGCAGCGTTGCCGCAGGTCGAGGAACCGGGGAGCTGTTTTTT. As protein: CSVAAGRGTGELFF.

At least ten counts were recorded for this clone. This sequence joins TRBV11-3 and TRBJ1-2; D uncertain. CDR3 length: 14 residues. Germline CDR1 reads SGHNT; CDR2 reads YENEEA. Trimming stripped 0 bases from V and 8 bases from J, with 13 bases between. The CDR3 bases are TGTGCCAGCAGCTTAGATTCAGGCCGATTGGGCTACACCTTC. Translating gives CASSLDSGRLGYTF. The variable domain in full, with the rest retrieved from reference TRBV11-3 and TRBJ1-2, is EAGVVQSPRYKIIEKKQPVAFWCNPISGHNTLYWYLQNLGQGPELLIRYENEEAVDDSQLPKDRFSAERLKGVDSTLKIQPAELGDSAVYLCASSLDSGRLGYTFGSGTRLTVV.

The rearrangement joins TRBV10-3 to TRBJ2-7; D possibly uses TRBD1 or TRBD2 (6 bases each). This CDR3 is built from 17 residues. The V and J ends lost 0 bases and 0 bases respectively, with 15 bases between them. Germline CDR1 ENHRY, CDR2 SYGVKD. The CDR3 DNA follows: TGTGCCATCAGTGAGTCGACTAGGGGACATTACTCCTACGAGCAGTACTTC. Translating it yields CAISESTRGHYSYEQYF.

In this sample, this clone turned up a few times. The genes are TRBV18 and TRBJ1-1, with 8 nucleotides matching TRBD1. The CDR3 is 14 amino acids. Germline loops: CDR1 KGHSH, CDR2 LQKENI. The ends lost 6 bases at V and 5 bases at J; junction bases unmatched: 8. The DNA of the CDR3 is TGTGCCAGCTCGCGACAGGGGCCAGGGACTGAAGCTTTCTTT. Residues: CASSRQGPGTEAFF. Full variable domain (remainder filled in from reference TRBV18 and TRBJ1-1): NAGVMQNPRHLVRRRGQEARLRCSPMKGHSHVYWYRQLPEEGLKFMVYLQKENIIDESGMPKERFSAEFPKEGPSILRIQQVVRGDSAAYFCASSRQGPGTEAFFGQGTRLTVV.

By sample share, this clone is medium-sized. The V gene is TRBV6-8, the J gene TRBJ1-1, with 9 bases matching TRBD1. Germline V gene lookup returns CDR1 MNHGY and CDR2 SAAAGT. The CDR3 extends over 16 amino acids. J gave up 0 bases and V 9 bases, and 11 bases lay outside the gene matches. The CDR3 DNA is TGTGCCAGTCTCCCGGACAGGGGTTGGATGAACACTGAAGCTTTCTTT. This encodes CASLPDRGWMNTEAFF.

Many counts were recorded for this clone. Other DNA sequences in the sample encode the same CDR3. The chain employs TRBV11-3 and TRBJ2-3; no definite D call. Germline V gives CDR1 SGHNT, CDR2 YENEEA. The CDR3 runs to 14 residues. V was clipped by 0 bases and J by 4 bases, with 8 bases between them. The CDR3 region is CASSLDLLADTQYF. The CDR3 DNA reads as TGTGCCAGCAGCTTAGATCTTTTGGCAGATACGCAGTATTTT. The full variable domain, in which reference TRBV11-3 and TRBJ2-3 provide the parts outside the CDR3, is EAGVVQSPRYKIIEKKQPVAFWCNPISGHNTLYWYLQNLGQGPELLIRYENEEAVDDSQLPKDRFSAERLKGVDSTLKIQPAELGDSAVYLCASSLDLLADTQYFGPGTRLTVL.

Relative to its sample, this clone is medium-sized (0.01 to 0.1%). V and J are TRBV19 and TRBJ1-2; TRBD1 agrees at 8 bases. V lost 6 bases to trimming and J lost 3 bases; unmatched junction nucleotides: 9. The CDR3 has 15 residues. The germline V gene encodes CDR1 LNHDA and CDR2 SQIVND (reference sequence). The CDR3: CASRPSRQGHYGYTF. The CDR3 DNA reads TGTGCCAGTAGACCAAGCCGACAGGGGCACTATGGCTACACCTTC.

This clone was found a few times. The J gene is TRBJ2-5, the V gene TRBV7-6, with 8 bases aligning to TRBD1. This CDR3 is 15 amino acids long. Germline loops: CDR1 SGHVS, CDR2 FNYEAQ. V gave up 4 bases and J gave up 5 bases; unmatched junction bases: 9. CDR3 in DNA: TGTGCCAGCAGCTCGACAGGGGTAGCGAGGGAGACCCAGTACTTC. It specifies CASSSTGVARETQYF.

This clone turned up a few times. The V and J genes are TRBV25-1 and TRBJ2-1, with 7 bases lining up with TRBD2. Germline loops: CDR1 MGHDK, CDR2 SYGVNS. V lost 2 bases and J lost 4; bases outside the gene matches: 2. The length of the CDR3 is 14 residues. The CDR3 protein is CASSEGGVYNEQFF. The CDR3 DNA reads as TGTGCCAGCAGTGAAGGGGGGGTGTACAATGAGCAGTTCTTC.

This chain uses TRBV25-1 with TRBJ2-1, with D unclear. Per germline, CDR1 MGHDK and CDR2 SYGVNS. Between the trimmed V and J ends, which lost 3 bases and 9 bases, there was a span of 15 bases. The CDR3 is made up of 14 amino acids. CDR3 in amino acids: CASSDLGSTSEQFF. In DNA form, the CDR3 reads TGTGCCAGCAGTGATCTTGGCAGTACGAGTGAGCAGTTCTTC.